This T cell receptor beta chain comes out of a study of T cell responses to AZD1222 COVID-19 vaccine. As for this clone: Its antigen is not identified.

General study results and limits: It should be noted that donors were predominantly white British and more often female, and clonal diversity was possibly underestimated. Among those given AZD1222, only five or six were seropositive at baseline.

The protocol was immunoSEQ multiplex PCR, while the TCRdb copy is restricted to in-frame clones and leaves out a portion. The sample has more than 100,000 clones, about 82% seen once; the top ten hold 7.9%. In germline, CDR1 is SEHNR, CDR2 FQNEAQ (reference sequence). The CDR3 is made up of 14 amino acids. J was trimmed by 2 bases and V by 6 bases; bases with no gene match: 6. Sequences were derived from peripheral blood, sampled 28 days after the second dose of the MenACWY control vaccine. The receptor was isolated from an adult who received the MenACWY meningococcal vaccine as a control. The chain carries TRBV7-9 and TRBJ1-1; 7 bases agree with TRBD1. The CDR3 is CASRISGGNTEAFF. CDR3 bases: TGTGCCAGCAGGATTTCAGGGGGAAACACTGAAGCTTTCTTT.